Below are 29 T cell receptor beta chains sequenced from a single sample in a study of blood T cell repertoires in COVID-19. TCRdb's copy holds only in-frame clones and misses some; the assay was immunoSEQ multiplex PCR. The sample records 300,000 to 400,000 clones, about 86% being singletons. Sequencing was carried out using PBMCs or T cells enriched from blood (not recorded which). These receptors were taken from a woman aged 40 to 55 with acute COVID-19.

The chain has TRBV7-2 and TRBJ2-5, with 7 positions matching TRBD2. The trim removed 5 bases at V and 2 bases at J, leaving 11 bases unmatched. Germline CDR1 reads SGHTA; CDR2 reads FQGNSA. CDR3 size: 16 residues. The DNA for the CDR3 is TGTGCCAGCAGCCCACGACCGGGAGGCCCACAAGAGACCCAGTACTTC. Its protein is CASSPRPGGPQETQYF.

This clone showed up just a few times. This chain uses TRBV7-9 with TRBJ1-4, with D possibly being TRBD1 (5 bases). The CDR3 is 13 amino acids. Germline CDR1 and CDR2: SEHNR and FQNEAQ (reference sequence). V was trimmed by 5 bases and J by 5 bases, leaving 9 bases between them. The CDR3 DNA reads as TGTGCCAGCAGCACAGGCTTAAATGAAAAACTGTTTTTT. The encoded protein is CASSTGLNEKLFF.

This chain connects TRBV3-1 (or the pseudogene TRBV3-2) to TRBJ2-1, with D maybe TRBD2 (5 bases). The CDR3 runs 13 residues. CDR1 is LGHDT and CDR2 is YNNKEL in the germline V gene (reference sequence). The germline V and J ends were trimmed by 4 bases and 7 bases, with 11 bases remaining between them. The CDR3 bases are TGTGCCAGCAGCCGCGCCGGGGAGAATGAGCAGTTCTTC. This encodes CASSRAGENEQFF.

This chain uses TRBV20-1 with TRBJ2-3, with D possibly being TRBD1 (5 bases). V was shortened by 3 bases and J by 2 bases, with 12 bases between the two germline ends. This CDR3 is built from 14 residues. The germline V gene encodes CDR1 DFQATT and CDR2 SNEGSKA (reference sequence). The CDR3 region has the DNA TGCAGTGCTAGTTTAGACAGTCACACAGATACGCAGTATTTT. Protein sequence: CSASLDSHTDTQYF.

J is TRBJ1-1 and V is TRBV18; 10 bases map to TRBD1. This CDR3 has 14 residues. Germline-derived CDR1 and CDR2 are KGHSH and LQKENI. V dropped 6 bases and J dropped 3; count of bases not matched to a gene: 4. Here the CDR3 reads CASSQGQGDTEAFF. CDR3 coding DNA: TGTGCCAGCTCCCAAGGACAGGGGGACACTGAAGCTTTCTTT.

J is TRBJ2-7 and V is TRBV3-1 (or the pseudogene TRBV3-2); 8 nucleotides match TRBD2. This CDR3 region has 15 residues. The germline V gene encodes CDR1 LGHDT and CDR2 YNNKEL (reference sequence). J lost 4 bases, V lost 4 bases, and 9 bases had no gene match. The CDR3: CASSRSGGRVYEQYF. Written as DNA, the CDR3 is TGTGCCAGCAGCCGGTCGGGGGGGCGAGTTTACGAGCAGTACTTC.

The chain carries TRBV3-1 (or the pseudogene TRBV3-2) and TRBJ1-1; D perhaps matches TRBD1 (6 bases). The CDR3 has 15 amino acids. Germline V gene lookup returns CDR1 LGHDT and CDR2 YNNKEL (reference sequence). V was shortened by 3 bases and J by 1 base, with 12 bases between the two germline ends. The CDR3 sequence: CASSQGRGTNTEAFF. In DNA form, the CDR3 reads TGTGCCAGCAGCCAGGGCAGGGGAACGAACACTGAAGCTTTCTTT.

V usage is TRBV7-3 and J usage is TRBJ2-1, with 14 positions matching TRBD2. J lost 8 bases, V lost 3 bases, and 3 bases had no gene match. Germline lookup yields CDR1 SGHTA and CDR2 FQGTGA. The CDR3 is 15 amino acids. The CDR3: CASSLGLAGVDEQFF. The CDR3 DNA reads as TGTGCCAGCAGCTTGGGACTAGCGGGAGTCGATGAGCAGTTCTTC. Complete variable domain (other parts from reference TRBV7-3 and TRBJ2-1): GAGVSQTPSNKVTEKGKYVELRCDPISGHTALYWYRQSLGQGPEFLIYFQGTGAADDSGLPNDRFFAVRPEGSVSTLKIQRTERGDSAVYLCASSLGLAGVDEQFFGPGTRLTVL.

The chain recombines TRBV7-2 with TRBJ2-7, with a weak D call TRBD1 (6 bases). The CDR3 is made up of 17 amino acids. In germline, CDR1 is SGHTA, CDR2 FQGNSA. Trimming pared 1 base from V and 1 base from J, leaving 17 bases between. The CDR3 sequence: CASSLGRRGGQSYEQYF. The DNA for the CDR3 is TGTGCCAGCAGCTTAGGAAGGCGCGGAGGACAGTCCTACGAGCAGTACTTC.

The chain employs TRBV6-5 and TRBJ1-1; D not certain. The CDR3 extends over 14 amino acids. Germline values: CDR1 MNHEY, CDR2 SVGAGI. Trimming cost V 1 base and J 5 bases, with 11 bases left between them. The CDR3 nucleotides are TGTGCCAGCAGTTACTATGGGTCACAGACTGAAGCTTTCTTT. Its protein is CASSYYGSQTEAFF.

The chain joins TRBV5-5 to TRBJ2-3, with 14 bases fitting TRBD2. This CDR3 is 15 amino acids long. Unmatched junction bases numbered 3, after V lost 4 bases and J lost 5 bases. CDR1 is SGHKS, CDR2 YYEKEE, per germline (reference sequence). This chain's CDR3 is CASSPGLAGVDTQYF. The CDR3 DNA reads as TGTGCCAGCAGCCCGGGACTAGCGGGAGTAGATACGCAGTATTTT.

The chain carries TRBV2 and TRBJ2-3; D uncertain. The ends were cut back, 5 bases at V and 2 bases at J, with 8 bases in the middle. Germline-derived CDR1 and CDR2 are SNHLY and FYNNEI. The length of the CDR3 is 13 residues. CDR3 protein: CASSSSYTDTQYF. As DNA, the CDR3 is TGTGCCAGCAGTTCTTCCTACACAGATACGCAGTATTTT.

V is TRBV20-1 and J is TRBJ1-2; D is unresolved. Trimming took off 3 bases at V and 2 bases at J, with 7 bases between the two ends. Germline loops: CDR1 DFQATT, CDR2 SNEGSKA (reference sequence). There are 12 residues in the CDR3. CDR3 nucleotides: TGCAGTGCTAGTCTATCGAACTATGGCTACACCTTC. Amino acids: CSASLSNYGYTF.

The chain employs TRBV5-1 and TRBJ1-2, with a possible D match to TRBD1 (5 bases). This CDR3 has 22 amino acids. Germline V gives CDR1 SGHRS, CDR2 YFSETQ. V was trimmed by 2 bases and J by 1 base, leaving 33 bases between them. CDR3: CASSFRMDNYSTSRYFNYGYTF. For the CDR3, the DNA is TGCGCCAGCAGCTTTCGAATGGACAATTATAGTACCTCCAGGTATTTTAACTATGGCTACACCTTC.

This clone was observed a handful of times. V gene TRBV6-2 or TRBV6-3 combines with J gene TRBJ1-1; D gene uncertain. The CDR3 sequence is 12 residues long. Germline lookup yields CDR1 MNHEY and CDR2 SVGEGT. The V gene lost 5 bases and the J gene lost 0 bases, with 4 bases spanning the gap. In DNA, the CDR3 is TGTGCCAGCAGTCGGGTGAACACTGAAGCTTTCTTT. Encoded protein: CASSRVNTEAFF.

This clone appeared once. The gene calls are TRBV3-1 (or the pseudogene TRBV3-2) and TRBJ1-2; TRBD1 agrees at 8 bases. CDR3 length: 15 residues. V lost 1 base to trimming and J lost 7 bases; unmatched junction nucleotides: 8. CDR1 and CDR2 (germline): LGHDT, YNNKEL (reference sequence). CDR3 DNA sequence: TGTGCCAGCAGCCAAGGGGAGGCCAGGGGGCTTGGCTACACCTTC. Amino acids: CASSQGEARGLGYTF.

The J gene is TRBJ1-2, the V gene TRBV12-3 or TRBV12-4; TRBD1 aligns across 7 bases. The CDR3 sequence is 13 residues long. Germline trimming cut 4 bases from V and 8 bases from J; bases unmatched to any gene: 7. This chain's CDR3 is CASSSTRGQGYTF. CDR3 in DNA: TGTGCCAGCAGTTCTACTAGGGGGCAGGGCTACACCTTC.

This clone was counted only a few times. This chain joins TRBV19 and TRBJ2-7; 9 bases map to TRBD1. CDR3 length: 13 residues. Germline CDR1 reads LNHDA; CDR2 reads SQIVND (reference sequence). After removal of 2 bases from V and 7 bases from J, the junction contained 3 bases not matched to a gene. The CDR3 nucleotides read TGTGCCAGTAGTATAACAGGGGGCGTTGAGCAGTACTTC. Protein product: CASSITGGVEQYF.

CDR3 amino acids: CASSHGQTSTNYGYTF. The CDR3 DNA reads as TGTGCCAGCAGCCATGGACAGACAAGTACTAACTATGGCTACACCTTC. The J gene is TRBJ1-2, the V gene TRBV5-4; D is perhaps TRBD1 (6 bases). The CDR3 totals 16 residues. Trimming took 4 bases from V and 0 from J, leaving 16 bases between them. Germline-derived CDR1 and CDR2 are SGHNT and YYREEE (reference sequence).

V gene TRBV6-5 combines with J gene TRBJ2-2; 8 bases are a match to TRBD2. The CDR3 is 15 amino acids. J was trimmed by 0 bases and V by 10 bases; bases with no gene match: 7. CDR1 is MNHEY, CDR2 SVGAGI, per germline. The CDR3 sequence is CAIGRGASNTGELFF. Here the CDR3 DNA reads TGTGCCATCGGGAGGGGGGCCTCGAACACCGGGGAGCTGTTTTTT.

The chain combines TRBV19 with TRBJ2-7; 11 positions match TRBD1. Germline V gene sequence: CDR1 LNHDA, CDR2 SQIVND (reference sequence). This CDR3 comprises 14 residues. Germline trimming cut 4 bases from V and 4 bases from J; bases unmatched to any gene: 3. CDR3 DNA: TGTGCCAGTAGTAACTGGGACAGGGGGTACGAGCAGTACTTC. Translation: CASSNWDRGYEQYF. Complete variable domain (other parts from reference TRBV19 and TRBJ2-7): DGGITQSPKYLFRKEGQNVTLSCEQNLNHDAMYWYRQDPGQGLRLIYYSQIVNDFQKGDIAEGYSVSREKKESFPLTVTSAQKNPTAFYLCASSNWDRGYEQYFGPGTRLTVT.

This clone was seen only once. The V call is TRBV11-2, the J call TRBJ1-1; 10 bases fit TRBD1. This CDR3 is 13 amino acids long. Germline V gives CDR1 SGHAT, CDR2 FQNNGV. J gave up 6 bases and V 6 bases, and 4 bases lay outside the gene matches. CDR3 protein: CASRTGGQAEAFF. CDR3 bases: TGTGCCAGCAGGACAGGGGGCCAGGCTGAAGCTTTCTTT.

This CDR3 is CSARIETEAFF. The DNA of the CDR3 is TGCAGTGCTAGAATAGAGACTGAAGCTTTCTTT. This chain links TRBV20-1 with TRBJ1-1; D call uncertain. Trimming pared 2 bases from V and 5 bases from J, leaving 6 bases between. In germline, CDR1 is DFQATT, CDR2 SNEGSKA (reference sequence). The CDR3 has 11 residues.

V gene TRBV10-3 combines with J gene TRBJ2-5; the match to TRBD2 covers 9 bases. V trimming: 4 bases; J trimming: 5 bases; junction bases outside the gene matches: 5. This CDR3 is built from 14 residues. Germline V gene sequence: CDR1 ENHRY, CDR2 SYGVKD. CDR3 sequence reads: CAISGAGGVETQYF. The CDR3, as DNA: TGTGCCATCAGTGGAGCGGGGGGTGTTGAGACCCAGTACTTC.

About this clone: One junction end disagrees with the germline gene, perhaps due to a read error. The chain recombines TRBV5-1 with TRBJ2-1; 9 bases line up with TRBD2. Germline CDR1 is SGHRS and CDR2 is YFSETQ. CDR3 length: 15 residues. CDR3 coding DNA: TGCGCCAGCAGCTTGGAGGGACTAGCAATCAATGAGCTGTTCTTC. Translated, it gives CASSLEGLAINELFF.

V gene TRBV19 combines with J gene TRBJ1-5, with 12 bases matching TRBD1. This CDR3 contains 16 residues. From germline, CDR1 is LNHDA and CDR2 SQIVND (reference sequence). The J segment lost 6 bases and the V segment lost 4 bases, leaving 7 bases of the junction unmatched. DNA of the CDR3: TGTGCCAGTAGTACGGGGACAGGGGGCGAGGGTCAGCCCCAGCATTTT. It is translated as CASSTGTGGEGQPQHF.

For the CDR3, the DNA is TGTGCCAGCAGTAGAGGAATAGACAGGGGCAACTATGGCTACACCTTC. It yields the protein CASSRGIDRGNYGYTF. The V and J genes are TRBV6-2 or TRBV6-3 and TRBJ1-2, with TRBD1 identical over 8 bases. V lost 5 bases to trimming and J lost 2 bases; unmatched junction nucleotides: 10. The CDR3 runs to 16 residues. CDR1 MNHEY and CDR2 SVGEGT come from the germline V gene.

The chain carries TRBV5-4 and TRBJ2-1; possible D gene TRBD1, 5 bases. V lost 0 bases to trimming and J lost 6 bases, with 10 bases between them. CDR1 and CDR2 from the germline V gene are SGHNT and YYREEE (reference sequence). The CDR3 covers 14 residues. CDR3 protein: CASSLEGRANEQFF. The CDR3 bases are TGTGCCAGCAGCTTGGAGGGCAGGGCCAATGAGCAGTTCTTC.

The chain couples TRBV5-1 to TRBJ2-1; the match to TRBD2 covers 10 bases. Trimming took 1 base from V and 0 from J; bases not matched to a gene: 16. Germline CDR1 and CDR2: SGHRS and YFSETQ. This CDR3 spans 21 amino acids. This CDR3 reads CASSLPGARTSGLSSYNEQFF. The CDR3 nucleotides read TGCGCCAGCAGCTTGCCCGGGGCGCGGACTAGCGGATTGAGCTCCTACAATGAGCAGTTCTTC.